This T cell receptor beta chain was sequenced in a study of T cell responses to AZD1222 COVID-19 vaccine. Study-level results: Scientists sampled the repertoires only once the peak T cell response had passed. Donors skewed white British and female; clonal diversity was possibly underestimated. Unmutated regions of variants are reportedly targeted by nearly half of spike-specific TCRs.

Generated by immunoSEQ multiplex PCR, the TCRdb table keeps only in-frame clones and is missing some. This sample yields about 100,000 clones, of which roughly 86% are seen a single time; just over 4% belongs to the top ten. In regard to this clone: Antigen unknown.

The CDR3 length is 14 residues. V lost 6 bases to trimming and J lost 5 bases; unmatched junction nucleotides: 8. Germline loops: CDR1 MNHEY, CDR2 SMNVEV (reference sequence). The chain has TRBV27 and TRBJ1-2, with TRBD1 identical over 8 bases. The starting material was peripheral blood, obtained on day 0 of MenACWY control vaccination. The sequence was collected from an adult in good health. CDR3 sequence: CASSRTGRLYGYTF. The CDR3, as DNA: TGTGCCAGCAGCAGGACAGGGAGGTTGTATGGCTACACCTTC.